This TCR beta chain was sequenced during a study of beta chain features in type 1 diabetes. Trimming took off 6 bases at V and 0 bases at J, with 9 bases between the two ends. Germline loops: CDR1 SQVTM, CDR2 ANQGSEA. This CDR3 has 13 amino acids. As to this clone: The antigen is not known.

Using CD45RO/CCR7/CD25/CD127/CD95/CD27, CD4+ naive, central memory, regulatory and stem cell-like memory cells were sorted. Study conclusions and caveats: Moderate yet significant TCRB CDR3 shortening was seen in Type 1 diabetes patients in all four CD4+ subsets. Diminished insertions and augmented deletions at VDJ junctions characterized type 1 diabetes patients.

Investigators reverse transcribed all isolated RNA, so they sequenced expressed TCRB transcripts. TCRdb's table, derived via immunoSEQ multiplex PCR, lists solely in-frame clones and lacks some. The sample yields hundreds of thousands of clones, over 25% seen once. Sequencing input: naive CD4+ T cells from blood. The TCR comes from a man between 18 and 29 years old in good health. The chain employs TRBV29-1 and TRBJ1-3, with a possible D match to TRBD1 (6 bases). The CDR3 sequence is CSVFRGSGNTIYF. In nucleotides, the CDR3 is TGCAGCGTATTCAGGGGCTCTGGAAACACCATATATTTT.